The 15 T cell receptor beta chains presented below share a single source sample, sequenced in a study of shared T cell receptors in the human thymus. Sequencing was performed with immunoSEQ multiplex PCR; in TCRdb, only in-frame clones are kept and a portion is missing. The sample consists of roughly 560,000 clones, about 84% of them appearing once. This sample was shared with a second study, whose subject was human thymus T cells.

Sequencing was carried out using thymocytes. These receptors were obtained from a boy under two years old with a congenital heart defect.

The V gene is TRBV6-1, the J gene TRBJ1-5, with 7 nucleotides matching TRBD1. The CDR3 sequence is 14 residues long. V was pared by 3 bases and J by 7 bases, with 6 bases of the junction left unmatched. Per germline, CDR1 MNHNS and CDR2 SASEGT. CDR3 protein: CASSEVQGGQPQHF. CDR3 bases: TGTGCCAGCAGTGAGGTCCAGGGGGGACAGCCCCAGCATTTT.

The chain combines TRBV11-2 with TRBJ1-3; D perhaps matches TRBD1 (6 bases). Trimming cost V 5 bases and J 8 bases, with 16 bases left between them. The CDR3 contains 14 residues. Germline values: CDR1 SGHAT, CDR2 FQNNGV. The CDR3 spells CASSLDRGKDTIYF. The CDR3 bases are TGTGCCAGCAGCCTGGACAGAGGCAAGGACACCATATATTTT.

This chain uses TRBV18 with TRBJ2-7, with TRBD1 matching over 9 bases. Germline lookup yields CDR1 KGHSH and CDR2 LQKENI. J lost 5 bases, V lost 3 bases, and 8 bases had no gene match. The CDR3 has 15 residues. CDR3: CASSPLDRGKDEQYF. Here the CDR3 DNA reads TGTGCCAGCTCACCCCTCGACAGGGGGAAGGACGAGCAGTACTTC.

This sequence joins TRBV27 and TRBJ2-4; TRBD2 aligns across 10 bases. This CDR3 region has 16 residues. The V and J ends lost 4 bases and 4 bases, in that order; junction bases with no gene match: 7. Germline V lookup: CDR1 MNHEY, CDR2 SMNVEV (reference sequence). CDR3 sequence reads: CASSSSSGGFKNIQYF. The CDR3 DNA follows: TGTGCCAGCAGTTCCTCTAGCGGGGGATTTAAAAACATTCAGTACTTC.

The chain couples TRBV7-9 to TRBJ2-7, with a tentative D call TRBD2 (5 bases). The CDR3 contains 14 residues. The V gene lost 1 base and the J gene lost 2 bases, with 9 bases spanning the gap. From germline, CDR1 is SEHNR and CDR2 FQNEAQ (reference sequence). CDR3 DNA: TGTGCCAGCAGCTTAGGACTATCCCCCTACGAGCAGTACTTC. Its translation is CASSLGLSPYEQYF.

This rearrangement joins TRBV6-5 to TRBJ2-1, with 7 bases aligning to TRBD2. The CDR3 is 15 amino acids. Trimming removed 6 bases from V and 3 bases from J; junction bases left unmatched: 8. Germline V gene sequence: CDR1 MNHEY, CDR2 SVGAGI. The CDR3 sequence: CASSPGTTLYNEQFF. The CDR3 DNA sequence: TGTGCCAGCAGCCCCGGGACTACCCTCTACAATGAGCAGTTCTTC.

This rearrangement joins TRBV6-4 to TRBJ2-6, with a weak D call TRBD2 (5 bases). V gave up 3 bases and J gave up 0 bases, with 9 bases separating them. Germline CDR1 and CDR2: MRHNA and SNTAGT. This CDR3 comprises 16 residues. The DNA of the CDR3 is TGTGCCAGCAGTGAAGGCGAGGGCTCTGGGGCCAACGTCCTGACTTTC. It codes for CASSEGEGSGANVLTF.

This chain connects TRBV4-2 to TRBJ2-7; the D is unclear. Germline V gives CDR1 LGHNA, CDR2 YNFKEQ. The CDR3 sequence is 22 residues long. Trimming stripped 3 bases from V and 2 bases from J, with 35 bases between. CDR3 protein: CASSQYPFERRPFPQGAYEQYF. The CDR3 DNA sequence: TGTGCCAGCAGCCAGTATCCCTTCGAGCGACGGCCGTTCCCTCAAGGAGCCTACGAGCAGTACTTC.

The chain is built from TRBV12-5 and TRBJ2-3; D is perhaps TRBD2 (5 bases). V was shortened by 6 bases and J by 2 bases, with 18 bases between the two germline ends. CDR3 length: 16 amino acids. Germline CDR1 is LGHNT and CDR2 is FRNRAP. The CDR3 DNA reads TGTGCTAGTGGACCCTGGACTTTAGAGACCACAGATACGCAGTATTTT. The encoded protein is CASGPWTLETTDTQYF.

J is TRBJ2-7 and V is TRBV5-4; D is perhaps TRBD2 (5 bases). This CDR3 region has 12 residues. Looked up from germline, CDR1 is SGHNT and CDR2 is YYREEE (reference sequence). V was shortened by 5 bases and J by 8 bases, with 14 bases between the two germline ends. The CDR3 DNA sequence: TGTGCCAGCAGACCGGACGGCGGGCAGCAGTACTTC. Protein: CASRPDGGQQYF.

V gene TRBV4-3 combines with J gene TRBJ2-5; 10 bases are a match to TRBD2. CDR3 length equals 19 residues. The V gene's germline CDR1 is LGHNA and CDR2 YSLEER. V was clipped by 4 bases and J by 4 bases; unmatched bases: 18. CDR3 region: CASSLHKSLAGVLVETQYF. CDR3 DNA: TGCGCCAGCAGCCTGCACAAGTCCCTAGCGGGAGTCTTGGTAGAGACCCAGTACTTC.

This clone was detected a few times. The CDR3 is CASSLYGYGYTF. Here the CDR3 DNA reads TGTGCCAGCAGCTTATACGGCTATGGCTACACCTTC. The V call is TRBV13, the J call TRBJ1-2; D gene unclear. With 2 bases removed from V and 4 bases from J, the gap between germline ends came to 5 bases. This CDR3 has 12 amino acids. Germline CDR1 is PRHDT and CDR2 is FYEKMQ (reference sequence).

V is TRBV27 and J is TRBJ1-2; D gene ambiguous. The V gene's germline CDR1 is MNHEY and CDR2 SMNVEV (reference sequence). Trimming took off 8 bases at V and 2 bases at J, with 12 bases between the two ends. The CDR3 covers 13 residues. The CDR3 DNA is TGTGCCAGCTGCCCCCGGGAAAACTATGGCTACACCTTC. Residues: CASCPRENYGYTF.

DNA of the CDR3: TGTGCCAGCAGCGCTCAATGGGCTAGCGGCTACAATGAGCAGTTCTTC. Its protein product is CASSAQWASGYNEQFF. This rearrangement joins TRBV9 to TRBJ2-1, with 7 nucleotides matching TRBD2. This CDR3 contains 16 residues. V lost 3 bases and J lost 3; bases outside the gene matches: 9. Germline CDR1 and CDR2: SGDLS and YYNGEE. Full variable domain (outside the CDR3, taken from reference TRBV9 and TRBJ2-1): DSGVTQTPKHLITATGQRVTLRCSPRSGDLSVYWYQQSLDQGLQFLIQYYNGEERAKGNILERFSAQQFPDLHSELNLSSLELGDSALYFCASSAQWASGYNEQFFGPGTRLTVL.

The rearrangement links TRBV4-3 to TRBJ2-1; 7 bases are shared with TRBD2. The CDR3 length is 18 residues. CDR1 and CDR2 from the germline V gene are LGHNA and YSLEER. V lost 0 bases to trimming and J lost 6 bases; unmatched junction nucleotides: 14. The CDR3 nucleotides are TGCGCCAGCAGCCAAGAAAAAAATGGCACTAGCGAGCGCAATGAGCAGTTCTTC. Translating gives CASSQEKNGTSERNEQFF.